These 22 T cell receptor beta chains were all obtained from the same sample, sequenced in a study of T cell changes during pregnancy in multiple sclerosis. This table comes from immunoSEQ multiplex PCR, and its TCRdb copy is limited to in-frame clones, with some not included. The table lists around 69,000 clones, about nine tenths of them singletons. Here the sequenced sample was peripheral blood, taken in the third trimester of pregnancy. The receptors stem from a female donor with multiple sclerosis, enrolled in a pregnancy study.

The gene calls are TRBV5-1 and TRBJ1-1; TRBD1 might be the D (6 bases). Germline-derived CDR1 and CDR2 are SGHRS and YFSETQ. V gave up 4 bases and J gave up 5 bases, with 12 bases separating them. The CDR3 consists of 13 residues. CDR3 residues: CASSPGENTEAFF. Written as DNA, the CDR3 is TGCGCCAGCAGCCCAGGGGAGAATACTGAAGCTTTCTTT.

The table lists this clone with a few counts. The V and J genes are TRBV28 and TRBJ2-1; D is unclear. There are 11 residues in the CDR3. V was cut by 3 bases and J by 8 bases, with 5 bases left in between. CDR1 is MDHEN and CDR2 is SYDVKM in the germline V gene. The CDR3 region is CASSFRYEQFF. The CDR3 region has the DNA TGTGCCAGCAGTTTTCGGTATGAGCAGTTCTTC.

The chain is built from TRBV6-5 and TRBJ2-5, with 9 bases matching TRBD2. CDR3 length equals 16 residues. CDR1 MNHEY and CDR2 SVGAGI come from the germline V gene. V gave up 2 bases and J gave up 3 bases; unmatched junction bases: 7. In nucleotides, the CDR3 is TGTGCCAGCAGTTACGGAACCGGGACTAGCAAAGAGACCCAGTACTTC. This translates into CASSYGTGTSKETQYF.

V gene TRBV28 combines with J gene TRBJ2-3, with 8 bases matching TRBD1. Per the germline V gene, CDR1 is MDHEN and CDR2 is SYDVKM. With 1 base clipped from V and 0 bases from J, the junction kept 18 bases outside the gene matches. The CDR3 extends over 21 amino acids. This CDR3 is CASSLLSLRGHGRTSTDTQYF. The CDR3 DNA reads as TGTGCCAGCAGTTTATTGTCTCTCAGGGGGCACGGCAGGACTAGCACAGATACGCAGTATTTT.

The rearrangement joins TRBV2 to TRBJ2-2, with D tentatively TRBD1 (6 bases). The V gene's germline CDR1 is SNHLY and CDR2 FYNNEI. Between the trimmed V and J ends, which lost 6 bases and 6 bases, there was a span of 17 bases. This CDR3 has 15 residues. The CDR3 spells CASSGGQTIAGELFF. In nucleotides, the CDR3 is TGTGCCAGCAGCGGAGGACAGACGATAGCCGGGGAGCTGTTTTTT.

About this clone itself: The sample contains more than one DNA sequence encoding this CDR3. This rearrangement joins TRBV6-1 to TRBJ1-5, with 8 nucleotides matching TRBD1. There are 13 residues in the CDR3. CDR1 and CDR2 from the germline V gene are MNHNS and SASEGT. J gave up 5 bases and V 4 bases, and 1 base lay outside the gene matches. The CDR3: CASSAQGDQPQHF. The CDR3 coding sequence is TGTGCCAGCAGTGCACAGGGGGATCAGCCCCAGCATTTT.

This sequence joins TRBV5-1 and TRBJ1-4; D is uncertain. The CDR3 loop spans 14 amino acids. Germline CDR1 reads SGHRS; CDR2 reads YFSETQ. Trimming took off 4 bases at V and 3 bases at J, with 10 bases between the two ends. CDR3 coding DNA: TGCGCCAGCAGCCAAGCTATTTCTAATGAAAAACTGTTTTTT. Translated, it gives CASSQAISNEKLFF.

The V call is TRBV15, the J call TRBJ1-1; tentative D call: TRBD1 (5 bases). The V end lost 3 bases, the J end lost 7 bases, and 18 bases lay between the germline ends. CDR1 is LNHNV, CDR2 YYDKDF, per germline (reference sequence). The CDR3 sequence is 15 residues long. The CDR3 here is CATSRGRVGGIEAFF. In DNA form, the CDR3 reads TGTGCCACCAGCAGGGGCCGAGTGGGGGGAATTGAAGCTTTCTTT. Full variable domain (remainder filled in from reference TRBV15 and TRBJ1-1): DAMVIQNPRYQVTQFGKPVTLSCSQTLNHNVMYWYQQKSSQAPKLLFHYYDKDFNNEADTPDNFQSRRPNTSFCFLDIRSPGLGDTAMYLCATSRGRVGGIEAFFGQGTRLTVV.

The sample holds one count of this clone. V and J are TRBV7-3 and TRBJ2-5, with TRBD1 as a possible D gene (8 bases). This CDR3 is built from 15 residues. Germline CDR1 SGHTA, CDR2 FQGTGA. V was clipped by 5 bases and J by 5 bases, with 18 bases between them. CDR3 region: CASSAGGGGGETQYF. The CDR3, as DNA: TGTGCCAGCAGCGCAGGGGGCGGGGGCGGTGAGACCCAGTACTTC.

This clone was counted once. The chain employs TRBV4-1 and TRBJ2-1; TRBD2 matches at 7 bases. The CDR3 has 12 residues. Germline lookup yields CDR1 MGHRA and CDR2 YSYEKL. The V gene end was trimmed by 2 bases and the J gene end by 9 bases; junction bases not matched to a gene: 1. The CDR3 spells CASSQPGGEQFF. The CDR3 DNA is TGCGCCAGCAGCCAACCGGGGGGTGAGCAGTTCTTC.

CDR3: CASSPNLQMSSYNEQFF. The CDR3 DNA reads TGCGCCAGCAGCCCCAACCTACAGATGAGCTCCTACAATGAGCAGTTCTTC. This rearrangement joins TRBV5-1 to TRBJ2-1; D is ambiguous. CDR1 and CDR2 from the germline V gene are SGHRS and YFSETQ. This CDR3 is 17 amino acids long. Trimming removed 4 bases at V and 0 bases at J, with 17 bases between.

The chain joins TRBV2 to TRBJ1-1; 9 bases align to TRBD1. The CDR3 spans 14 residues. J gave up 1 base and V 6 bases, and 3 bases lay outside the gene matches. Germline V lookup: CDR1 SNHLY, CDR2 FYNNEI. CDR3 region: CASRWDRANTEAFF. The CDR3 DNA reads TGTGCCAGCAGGTGGGACAGGGCGAACACTGAAGCTTTCTTT.

This chain connects TRBV6-5 to TRBJ1-3; maybe TRBD1 (6 bases). From germline, CDR1 is MNHEY and CDR2 SVGAGI. The CDR3 loop spans 15 amino acids. V lost 2 bases to trimming and J lost 2 bases, with 10 bases between them. The CDR3 loop is CASSYDGTTGNTIYF. CDR3 DNA: TGTGCCAGCAGTTACGACGGGACAACTGGAAACACCATATATTTT.

V gene TRBV12-2 combines with J gene TRBJ2-2; TRBD1, the table's D call, was not compared with the DNA. TRBV12-2 constitutes a pseudogene. The CDR3 is 13 residues long. The CDR3 DNA sequence: TGTGCAAGTCGCTCACAGGGCGACGGGGAGCTGTTTTTT. Translating gives CASRSQGDGELFF.

This chain links TRBV12-5 with TRBJ2-7; 7 bases line up with TRBD2. The CDR3 loop spans 13 amino acids. The germline gives CDR1 LGHNT, CDR2 FRNRAP. V was pared by 7 bases and J by 2 bases, with 5 bases of the junction left unmatched. The DNA of the CDR3 is TGTGCTAGTGATGGGGGGGGGACCTACGAGCAGTACTTC. Translated: CASDGGGTYEQYF.

J is TRBJ2-5 and V is TRBV6-1; 13 nucleotides match TRBD2. Germline V gives CDR1 MNHNS, CDR2 SASEGT. The CDR3 is made up of 14 amino acids. V was pared by 6 bases and J by 4 bases, with 2 bases of the junction left unmatched. The CDR3 reads CASRLAGGPETQYF. CDR3 sequence (DNA): TGTGCCAGCAGACTAGCGGGGGGGCCAGAGACCCAGTACTTC.

The rearrangement joins TRBV28 to TRBJ1-1, with D hard to call. This CDR3 is built from 14 residues. Germline V CDR1 and CDR2: MDHEN, SYDVKM. The V end lost 10 bases, the J end lost 2 bases, and 17 bases lay between the germline ends. The CDR3 nucleotides are TGTGCCACCGAATCCCCGGGAGCCAACACTGAAGCTTTCTTT. Its translation: CATESPGANTEAFF.

The chain couples TRBV6-5 to TRBJ1-2; the D gene is possibly TRBD1 (6 bases). Trimming left V 6 bases short and J 4 bases short, with 12 bases between. The CDR3 runs 13 residues. CDR1 MNHEY and CDR2 SVGAGI come from the germline V gene. In nucleotides, the CDR3 is TGTGCCAGCAGCTCGGGACAACGCTATGGCTACACCTTC. It codes for CASSSGQRYGYTF.

The chain recombines TRBV28 with TRBJ2-7; 7 bases map to TRBD1. The ends lost 7 bases at V and 0 bases at J; junction bases unmatched: 3. CDR3 length: 13 residues. Germline V gene sequence: CDR1 MDHEN, CDR2 SYDVKM. The CDR3, as DNA: TGTGCCAGCACTCGGGACAGCTCCTACGAGCAGTACTTC. Amino acid sequence: CASTRDSSYEQYF.

V and J are TRBV7-9 and TRBJ2-3, with a tentative D call TRBD2 (6 bases). Germline values: CDR1 SEHNR, CDR2 FQNEAQ (reference sequence). Deletions cut 3 bases from V and 1 base from J, with 11 bases between. This CDR3 is 15 amino acids long. The CDR3 bases are TGTGCCAGCAGCTTTAGCGGAAGGGGCACAGATACGCAGTATTTT. Residues: CASSFSGRGTDTQYF.

This clone was counted a few times. The CDR3 DNA reads TGTGCCAGCAGTGCGGGACAGGACTCTGGAAACACCATATATTTT. It yields the protein CASSAGQDSGNTIYF. The chain carries TRBV2 and TRBJ1-3, with 8 bases matching TRBD1. V dropped 4 bases and J dropped 0; count of bases not matched to a gene: 2. Germline values: CDR1 SNHLY, CDR2 FYNNEI. This CDR3 comprises 15 residues. Together with reference TRBV2 and TRBJ1-3, the CDR3 gives the full variable domain: EPEVTQTPSHQVTQMGQEVILRCVPISNHLYFYWYRQILGQKVEFLVSFYNNEISEKSEIFDDQFSVERPDGSNFTLKIRSTKLEDSAMYFCASSAGQDSGNTIYFGEGSWLTVV.

The J gene is TRBJ2-5, the V gene TRBV30; 10 bases match TRBD1. CDR1 and CDR2 from the germline V gene are GTSNPN and SVGIG (reference sequence). This CDR3 has 14 amino acids. The junction had 5 bases not matched to a gene; V was cut back by 3 bases and J by 4 bases. CDR3 sequence (DNA): TGTGCCTGGAGCGGACAGGGGGTCGGAGAGACCCAGTACTTC. Translating it yields CAWSGQGVGETQYF.